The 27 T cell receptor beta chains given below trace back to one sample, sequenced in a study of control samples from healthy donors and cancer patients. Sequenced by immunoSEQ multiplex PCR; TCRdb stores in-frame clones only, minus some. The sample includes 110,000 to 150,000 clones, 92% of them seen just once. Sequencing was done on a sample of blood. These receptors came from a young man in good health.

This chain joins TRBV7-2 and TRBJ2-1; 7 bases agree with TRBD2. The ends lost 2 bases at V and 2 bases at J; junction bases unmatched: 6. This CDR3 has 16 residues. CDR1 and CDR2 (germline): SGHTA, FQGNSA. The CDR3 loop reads CASSLNYGTTYNEQFF. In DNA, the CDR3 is TGTGCCAGCAGCTTAAACTACGGGACTACCTACAATGAGCAGTTCTTC.

The DNA for the CDR3 is TGTGCCAGCACCTACGAGACAGATACGCAGTATTTT. Its protein product is CASTYETDTQYF. The chain joins TRBV5-6 to TRBJ2-3; D is unresolved. Germline V CDR1 and CDR2: SGHDT, YYEEEE. V lost 6 bases, J lost 3 bases, and 8 bases lay in between. The CDR3 extends over 12 amino acids.

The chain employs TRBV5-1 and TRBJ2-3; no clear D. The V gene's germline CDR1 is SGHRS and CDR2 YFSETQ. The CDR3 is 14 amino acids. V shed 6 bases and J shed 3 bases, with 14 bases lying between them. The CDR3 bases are TGCGCCAGCAAGGCGGCAGGTGGGACAGATACGCAGTATTTT. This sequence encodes CASKAAGGTDTQYF.

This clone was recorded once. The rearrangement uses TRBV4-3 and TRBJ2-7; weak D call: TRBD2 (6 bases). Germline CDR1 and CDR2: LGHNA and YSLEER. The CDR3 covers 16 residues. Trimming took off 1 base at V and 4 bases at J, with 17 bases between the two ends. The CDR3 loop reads CASSQVLATKVYEQYF. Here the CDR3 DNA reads TGCGCCAGCAGCCAAGTTCTAGCGACAAAGGTGTACGAGCAGTACTTC.

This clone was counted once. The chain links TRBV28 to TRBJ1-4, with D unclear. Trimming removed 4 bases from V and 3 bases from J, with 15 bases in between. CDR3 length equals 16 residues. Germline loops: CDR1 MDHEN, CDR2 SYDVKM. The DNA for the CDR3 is TGTGCCAGCAGTTCGCCGGGTTTGTTTGCTAATGAAAAACTGTTTTTT. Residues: CASSSPGLFANEKLFF. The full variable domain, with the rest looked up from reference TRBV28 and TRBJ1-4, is DVKVTQSSRYLVKRTGEKVFLECVQDMDHENMFWYRQDPGLGLRLIYFSYDVKMKEKGDIPEGYSVSREKKERFSLILESASTNQTSMYLCASSSPGLFANEKLFFGSGTQLSVL.

Here the CDR3 reads CASSSFRSTGNNQPQHF. As DNA, the CDR3 is TGTGCCAGCAGTTCCTTTAGGTCGACAGGGAACAATCAGCCCCAGCATTTT. This chain uses TRBV6-2 or TRBV6-3 with TRBJ1-5; TRBD1 aligns across 7 bases. The CDR3 has 17 residues. After removal of 4 bases from V and 3 bases from J, the junction contained 12 bases not matched to a gene. The V gene's germline CDR1 is MNHEY and CDR2 SVGEGT.

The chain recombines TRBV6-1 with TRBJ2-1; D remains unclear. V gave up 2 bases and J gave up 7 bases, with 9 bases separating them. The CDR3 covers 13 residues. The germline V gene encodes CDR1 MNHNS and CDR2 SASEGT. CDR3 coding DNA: TGTGCCAGCAGTGAACTAGGTTTAAATGAGCAGTTCTTC. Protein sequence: CASSELGLNEQFF.

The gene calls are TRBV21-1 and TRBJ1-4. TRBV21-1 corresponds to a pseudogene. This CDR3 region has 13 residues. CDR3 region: CASSRQHNEKLFF. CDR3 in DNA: TGTGCCAGCAGCCGCCAGCATAATGAAAAACTGTTTTTT.

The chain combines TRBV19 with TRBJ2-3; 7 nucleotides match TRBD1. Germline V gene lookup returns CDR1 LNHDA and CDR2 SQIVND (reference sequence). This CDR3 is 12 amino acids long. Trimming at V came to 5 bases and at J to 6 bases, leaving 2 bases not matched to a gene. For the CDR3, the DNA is TGTGCCAGTAGTGTGGACAGGGATACGCAGTATTTT. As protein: CASSVDRDTQYF.

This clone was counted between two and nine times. CDR3 DNA: TGTGCCAGCAGCCTGACAGGGCTGGCCGCCGAGCAGTACTTC. It yields the protein CASSLTGLAAEQYF. This chain links TRBV3-1 (or the pseudogene TRBV3-2) with TRBJ2-7, with 7 bases identical to TRBD1. J was trimmed by 6 bases and V by 4 bases; bases with no gene match: 9. The CDR3 runs to 14 residues. Germline lookup yields CDR1 LGHDT and CDR2 YNNKEL (reference sequence).

The CDR3 here is CASSQVWTGTGNEQFF. In nucleotides, the CDR3 is TGCGCCAGCAGCCAAGTTTGGACCGGGACAGGCAATGAGCAGTTCTTC. The genes are TRBV4-1 and TRBJ2-1; 8 nucleotides match TRBD1. V dropped 1 base and J dropped 6; count of bases not matched to a gene: 8. In germline, CDR1 is MGHRA, CDR2 YSYEKL. The CDR3 extends over 16 amino acids.

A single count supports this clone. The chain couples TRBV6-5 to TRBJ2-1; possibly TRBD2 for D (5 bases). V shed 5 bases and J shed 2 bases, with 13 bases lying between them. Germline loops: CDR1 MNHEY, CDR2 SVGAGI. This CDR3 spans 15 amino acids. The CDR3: CASSPGLVPYNEQFF. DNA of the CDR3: TGTGCCAGCAGTCCCGGACTGGTGCCCTACAATGAGCAGTTCTTC.

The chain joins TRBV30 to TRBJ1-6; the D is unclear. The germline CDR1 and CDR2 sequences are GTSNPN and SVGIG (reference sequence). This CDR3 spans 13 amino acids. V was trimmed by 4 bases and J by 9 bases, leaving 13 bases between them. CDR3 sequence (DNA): TGTGCCTGGAATCCTATCGGGGTTTCACCCCTCCACTTT. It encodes CAWNPIGVSPLHF.

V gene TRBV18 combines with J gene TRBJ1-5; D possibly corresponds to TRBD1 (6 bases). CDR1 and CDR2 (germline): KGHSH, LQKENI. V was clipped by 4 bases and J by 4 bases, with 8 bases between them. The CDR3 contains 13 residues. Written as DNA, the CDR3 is TGTGCCAGCTCACGGGACACAAATCAGCCCCAGCATTTT. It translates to CASSRDTNQPQHF. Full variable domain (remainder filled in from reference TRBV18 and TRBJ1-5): NAGVMQNPRHLVRRRGQEARLRCSPMKGHSHVYWYRQLPEEGLKFMVYLQKENIIDESGMPKERFSAEFPKEGPSILRIQQVVRGDSAAYFCASSRDTNQPQHFGDGTRLSIL.

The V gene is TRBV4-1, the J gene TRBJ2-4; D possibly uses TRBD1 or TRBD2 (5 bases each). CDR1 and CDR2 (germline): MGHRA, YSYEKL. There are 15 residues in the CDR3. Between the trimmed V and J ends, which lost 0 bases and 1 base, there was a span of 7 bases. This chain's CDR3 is CASSQEGVAKNIQYF. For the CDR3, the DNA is TGCGCCAGCAGCCAAGAGGGGGTTGCCAAAAACATTCAGTACTTC.

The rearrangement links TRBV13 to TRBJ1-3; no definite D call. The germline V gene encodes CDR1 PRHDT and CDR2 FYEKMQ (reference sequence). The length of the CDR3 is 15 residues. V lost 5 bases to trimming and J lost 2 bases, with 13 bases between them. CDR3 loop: CASSPRLGPGNTIYF. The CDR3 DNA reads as TGTGCCAGCAGCCCACGCCTTGGTCCTGGAAACACCATATATTTT. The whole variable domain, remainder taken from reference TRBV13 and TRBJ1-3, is AAGVIQSPRHLIKEKRETATLKCYPIPRHDTVYWYQQGPGQDPQFLISFYEKMQSDKGSIPDRFSAQQFSDYHSELNMSSLELGDSALYFCASSPRLGPGNTIYFGEGSWLTVV.

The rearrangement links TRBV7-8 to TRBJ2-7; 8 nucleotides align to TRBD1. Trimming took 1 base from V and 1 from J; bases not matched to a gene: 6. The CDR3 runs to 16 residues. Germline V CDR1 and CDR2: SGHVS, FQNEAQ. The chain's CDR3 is CASSLVWTGWSYEQYF. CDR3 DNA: TGTGCCAGCAGCTTAGTTTGGACAGGGTGGTCCTACGAGCAGTACTTC.

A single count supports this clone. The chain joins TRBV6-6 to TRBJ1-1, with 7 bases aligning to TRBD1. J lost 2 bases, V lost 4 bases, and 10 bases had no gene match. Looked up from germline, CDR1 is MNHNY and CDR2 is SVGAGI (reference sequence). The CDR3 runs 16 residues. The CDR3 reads CASSSQAGTANTEAFF. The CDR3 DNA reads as TGTGCCAGCAGTTCCCAAGCCGGGACAGCAAACACTGAAGCTTTCTTT.

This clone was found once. The CDR3 is CASSLSSPKEFNYGYTF. For the CDR3, the DNA is TGTGCCAGCAGTTTATCATCACCCAAGGAATTTAACTATGGCTACACCTTC. This chain uses TRBV28 with TRBJ1-2; D call uncertain. Germline V gene data show CDR1 as MDHEN and CDR2 as SYDVKM. With 1 base removed from V and 1 base from J, the gap between germline ends came to 16 bases. This CDR3 has 17 residues.

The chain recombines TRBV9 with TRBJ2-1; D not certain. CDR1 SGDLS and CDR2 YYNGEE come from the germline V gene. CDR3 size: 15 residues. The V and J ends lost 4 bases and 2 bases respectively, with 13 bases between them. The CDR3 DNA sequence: TGTGCCAGCAGCTTGACTGAAAGGACCTACAATGAGCAGTTCTTC. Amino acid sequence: CASSLTERTYNEQFF.

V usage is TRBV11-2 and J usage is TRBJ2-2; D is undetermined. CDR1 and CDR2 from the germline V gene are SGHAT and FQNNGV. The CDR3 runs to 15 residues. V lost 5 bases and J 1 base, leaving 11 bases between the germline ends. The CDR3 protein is CASSRAALNTGELFF. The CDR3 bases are TGTGCCAGCAGCCGAGCCGCGCTGAACACCGGGGAGCTGTTTTTT. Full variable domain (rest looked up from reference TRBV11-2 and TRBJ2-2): EAGVAQSPRYKIIEKRQSVAFWCNPISGHATLYWYQQILGQGPKLLIQFQNNGVVDDSQLPKDRFSAERLKGVDSTLKIQPAKLEDSAVYLCASSRAALNTGELFFGEGSRLTVL.

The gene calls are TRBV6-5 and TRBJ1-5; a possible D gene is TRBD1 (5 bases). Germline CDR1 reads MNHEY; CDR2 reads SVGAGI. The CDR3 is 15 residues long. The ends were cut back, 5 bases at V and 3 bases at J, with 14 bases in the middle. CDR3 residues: CASSPTGPNNQPQHF. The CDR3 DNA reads TGTGCCAGCAGTCCCACGGGACCGAACAATCAGCCCCAGCATTTT.

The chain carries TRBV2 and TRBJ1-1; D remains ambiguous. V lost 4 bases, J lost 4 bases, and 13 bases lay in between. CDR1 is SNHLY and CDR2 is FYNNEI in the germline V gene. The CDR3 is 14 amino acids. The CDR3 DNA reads TGTGCCAGCAGTGTTGCCGAGAGGGCCACTGAAGCTTTCTTT. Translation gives CASSVAERATEAFF.

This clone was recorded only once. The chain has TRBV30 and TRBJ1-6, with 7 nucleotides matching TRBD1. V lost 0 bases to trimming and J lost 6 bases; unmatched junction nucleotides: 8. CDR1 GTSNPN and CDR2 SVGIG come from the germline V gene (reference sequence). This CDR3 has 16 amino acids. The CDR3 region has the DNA TGTGCCTGGAGTGTAACGAGGGGGCGCGGTAATTCACCCCTCCACTTT. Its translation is CAWSVTRGRGNSPLHF.

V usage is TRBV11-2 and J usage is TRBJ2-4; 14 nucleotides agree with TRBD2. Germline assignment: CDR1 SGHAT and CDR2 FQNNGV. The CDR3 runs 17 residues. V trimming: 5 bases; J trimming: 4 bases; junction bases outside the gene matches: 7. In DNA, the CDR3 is TGTGCCAGCAGCCCAGGGGGACTAGCGGGAGAAAAAAACATTCAGTACTTC. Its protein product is CASSPGGLAGEKNIQYF.

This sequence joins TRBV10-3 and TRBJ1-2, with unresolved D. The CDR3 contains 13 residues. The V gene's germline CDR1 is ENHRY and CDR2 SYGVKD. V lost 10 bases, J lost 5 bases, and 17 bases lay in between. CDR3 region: CATYDPLGYGYTF. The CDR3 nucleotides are TGTGCCACTTACGACCCCCTCGGTTATGGCTACACCTTC.

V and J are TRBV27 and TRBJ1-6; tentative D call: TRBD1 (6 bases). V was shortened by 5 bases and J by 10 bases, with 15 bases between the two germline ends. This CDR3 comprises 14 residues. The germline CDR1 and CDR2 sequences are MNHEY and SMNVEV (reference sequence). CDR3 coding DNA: TGTGCCAGCAGTCTCCGGGACATGAAATCACCCCTCCACTTT. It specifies CASSLRDMKSPLHF.